This TCR beta chain was found in a study of shared clonotypes between healthy human individuals. Turning to the study itself: The study enrolled a couple of women and three men aged 18 to 49.

This clone was seen a few times. V gave up 5 bases and J gave up 3 bases, with 14 bases separating them. Germline-derived CDR1 and CDR2 are MNHEY and SMNVEV (reference sequence). The CDR3 totals 14 residues. CD45RO-negative cells were positively selected for CCR7, leaving out terminally differentiated effector memory CD45RA+ cells. Only Caucasian adults living in Nashville, Tennessee served as donors. Sorted-subset replicate PCRs used around 220 ng DNA, approximately 27,000 T cell genomes. Sequenced by immunoSEQ multiplex PCR; TCRdb stores in-frame clones only, minus some. Among approximately 600,000 clones listed, 85% to 95% were seen once.

The chain links TRBV27 to TRBJ2-7; maybe TRBD2 (6 bases). The sequencing input was naive CD8+ T cells sorted from blood. The TCR originated in a woman aged 30 to 39 in good health. In DNA, the CDR3 is TGTGCCAGCAGTACGGGAAGCGGGCGCTACGAGCAGTACTTC. It specifies CASSTGSGRYEQYF.